This is a list of T cell receptor beta chains from one sample in a study of control samples from healthy donors and cancer patients. The table came from immunoSEQ multiplex PCR; TCRdb's copy has only in-frame clones and leaves some out. The sample includes some 78,000 clones, around 90% seen only once; the top ten take less than 8.5%. Input material: blood. The source is a woman aged 55 to 70 in good health. Both conserved end residues are part of each CDR3. The D gene is left open where the match is weak. Size is stated for part of the rows, as once, few or many counts, or as a class when the clone is expanded.

V gene	J gene	clone size	D gene	CDR3 DNA	CDR3 protein
TRBV2	TRBJ1-2	once	NA	TGTGCCAGCAGTGACGGGCCTGTTCAGGGCTACACCTTC	CASSDGPVQGYTF
TRBV2	TRBJ1-2	NA	NA	TGTGCCAGCAGTGGGACCTGGGGGGCGTCAGGCTACACCTTC	CASSGTWGASGYTF
TRBV24-1	TRBJ2-7	NA	NA	TGTGCCACCAGTGATTTTCGGAGGGGGTTCTACGAGCAGTACTTC	CATSDFRRGFYEQYF
TRBV5-1	TRBJ2-7	NA	TRBD2	TGCGCCAGCAGCTTGGGGACTAGCGGGAGGGCCTTTTCCTACGAGCAGTACTTC	CASSLGTSGRAFSYEQYF
TRBV12-5	TRBJ1-1	NA	NA	TGTGCTAGTGGTTCCAGAATGAACACTGAAGCTTTCTTT	CASGSRMNTEAFF
TRBV3-1/TRBV3-2	TRBJ1-5	NA	TRBD1	TGTGCCAGCAGCCAAGCTGGGACAGGGGGTGATCAGCCCCAGCATTTT	CASSQAGTGGDQPQHF
TRBV19	TRBJ2-4	NA	TRBD2	TGTGCCAGTAGTCCACAACTAGGGAGGGGCATTCAGTACTTC	CASSPQLGRGIQYF
TRBV5-1	TRBJ1-6	NA	NA	TGCGCCAGCAGCTTGGATGTGGGGGGCTCAAATTCACCCCTCCACTTT	CASSLDVGGSNSPLHF
TRBV6-5	TRBJ2-3	NA	NA	TGTGCCAGCAGGAAGAGGGGTATCACAGATACGCAGTATTTT	CASRKRGITDTQYF
TRBV5-5	TRBJ2-1	NA	NA	TGTGCCAGCAGCTTGGGCCAGTCCTACAATGAGCAGTTCTTC	CASSLGQSYNEQFF
TRBV6-2/TRBV6-3	TRBJ2-7	NA	NA	TGTGCCAGCAGTTACTCGGGGACTCGTCGCGAGCAGTACTTC	CASSYSGTRREQYF
TRBV29-1	TRBJ2-7	NA	NA	TGCAGCGTTGTCACTAACTACGAGCAGTACTTC	CSVVTNYEQYF
TRBV2	TRBJ2-1	NA	NA	TGTGCCAGCTGGGAAGGGGGGGCTGAGCAGTTCTTC	CASWEGGAEQFF
TRBV7-9	TRBJ1-5	NA	NA	TGTGCCAGCAGCCTGGGGTTGAGTCAGCCCCAGCATTTT	CASSLGLSQPQHF
TRBV18	TRBJ2-7	NA	NA	TGTGCCAGCTCACCACAGAAGGCCTACGAGCAGTACTTC	CASSPQKAYEQYF
TRBV3-1/TRBV3-2	TRBJ2-2	NA	NA	TGTGCCAGCAGCTCGCTAGCTACCGGGGAGCTGTTTTTT	CASSSLATGELFF
TRBV5-1	TRBJ2-3	NA	TRBD2	TGCGCCAGCAGCTTGGTTGGGCGGGGGGGCACAGATACGCAGTATTTT	CASSLVGRGGTDTQYF
TRBV4-2	TRBJ2-3	NA	NA	TGTGCCAGCAGCCAAGTGGCCCGGGCAGATACGCAGTATTTT	CASSQVARADTQYF
TRBV5-6	TRBJ2-3	NA	NA	TGTGCCAGCAGCCGGGGAAGGAATACGCAGTATTTT	CASSRGRNTQYF
TRBV19	TRBJ1-1	NA	NA	TGTGCCAGTAGTATAGTGGCGACTGAAGCTTTCTTT	CASSIVATEAFF
TRBV7-2	TRBJ1-2	NA	NA	TGTGCCAGCAGCTTAGGGACACCCAACTATGGCTACACCTTC	CASSLGTPNYGYTF
TRBV9	TRBJ2-7	NA	NA	TGTGCCAGCAGCGTAGCCCCACAGGGTTTCCACGAGCAGTACTTC	CASSVAPQGFHEQYF
TRBV2	TRBJ1-5	once	NA	TGTGCCAGCAGTGACTCAGACAGAAATCAGCCCCAGCATTTT	CASSDSDRNQPQHF
TRBV30	TRBJ1-1	NA	NA	TGTGCCTGGAGTGAGGACCGCGGGTTTGAAGCTTTCTTT	CAWSEDRGFEAFF
TRBV7-2	TRBJ2-2	NA	NA	TGTGCCAGCAGAACAACAGGGAGTGGGGACACCGGGGAGCTGTTTTTT	CASRTTGSGDTGELFF
TRBV5-1	TRBJ1-2	NA	NA	TGCGCCAGCAGTGGGGCAGGGTACTATGGCTACACCTTC	CASSGAGYYGYTF
TRBV9	TRBJ2-7	NA	NA	TGTGCCAGCAGCGAGACTGGCGCCTACGAGCAGTACTTC	CASSETGAYEQYF
TRBV7-8	TRBJ1-5	NA	NA	TGTGCCAGCAGCTTAGCGCTTTGGGGTGCAAGGCCCCAGCATTTT	CASSLALWGARPQHF
TRBV19	TRBJ1-1	NA	NA	TGTGCCAGTAGGAGGACAGCCTTCACTGAAGCTTTCTTT	CASRRTAFTEAFF
TRBV5-1	TRBJ1-4	NA	TRBD1	TGCGCCAGCAGTCCCGGGACAGGGGTTGAAAAACTGTTTTTT	CASSPGTGVEKLFF
TRBV18	TRBJ2-1	NA	NA	TGTGCCAGCTCACCGTTTAGCGGACTATACAATGAGCAGTTCTTC	CASSPFSGLYNEQFF
TRBV6-1	TRBJ1-4	once	NA	TGTGCCAGCAGTGAAGGTTATGCAACTAATGAAAAACTGTTTTTT	CASSEGYATNEKLFF
TRBV6-6	TRBJ2-2	NA	NA	TGTGCCAGCGTTCGAGCCGGGGAGCTGTTTTTT	CASVRAGELFF
TRBV2	TRBJ2-2	NA	TRBD1	TGTGCCAGCAGCGAAGAGGGACAGGGGACCGGGGAGCTGTTTTTT	CASSEEGQGTGELFF
TRBV5-1	TRBJ2-3	NA	NA	TGCGCCAGCAGCTTGGGTTCAGATACGCAGTATTTT	CASSLGSDTQYF
TRBV11-2	TRBJ1-2	NA	TRBD1	TGTGCCAGCAGCCCGGGGGACAGGGGTTTCTATGGCTACACCTTC	CASSPGDRGFYGYTF
TRBV27	TRBJ2-3	NA	TRBD1	TGTGCCAGCAGTTTATGGGTGACAGGGAGCACAGATACGCAGTATTTT	CASSLWVTGSTDTQYF
TRBV3-1/TRBV3-2	TRBJ1-1	NA	NA	TGTGCCAGCAGCCCCGTTTTGGGGAACACTGAAGCTTTCTTT	CASSPVLGNTEAFF
TRBV12-3/TRBV12-4	TRBJ2-5	NA	NA	TGTGCCAGCAGTTTTACGGGCGAAGAGACCCAGTACTTC	CASSFTGEETQYF
TRBV6-6	TRBJ2-5	NA	TRBD2	TGTGCCAGCATGGGGGGGTGGGAGACCCAGTACTTC	CASMGGWETQYF
TRBV4-2	TRBJ2-1	NA	NA	TGTGCCAGCAGCCAAGAATTAGGGGTCATCTACAATGAGCAGTTCTTC	CASSQELGVIYNEQFF
TRBV5-1	TRBJ1-4	NA	NA	TGCGCCAGCAGCTTGGGAGGGGCCACTAATGAAAAACTGTTTTTT	CASSLGGATNEKLFF
TRBV6-5	TRBJ2-2	NA	NA	TGTGCCAGCAGTTATGTTGCTTTTGGGGAGCTGTTTTTT	CASSYVAFGELFF
TRBV5-1	TRBJ1-1	NA	NA	TGCGCCAGCAGCTTCAGGGGCGGAAACACTGAAGCTTTCTTT	CASSFRGGNTEAFF
TRBV3-1/TRBV3-2	TRBJ2-1	NA	TRBD2	TGTGCCAGCAGCCCTAGACTAGCGGGGGGTATCTATAATGAGCAGTTCTTC	CASSPRLAGGIYNEQFF
TRBV2	TRBJ1-2	NA	NA	TGTGCCAGCATTACCGGGGGGGCGACTAACTATGGCTACACCTTC	CASITGGATNYGYTF
TRBV30	TRBJ2-6	few	TRBD1	TGTGCCTGGAACCGGGACAGGGTAAAATCTGGGGCCAACGTCCTGACTTTC	CAWNRDRVKSGANVLTF
TRBV6-2/TRBV6-3	TRBJ1-3	NA	NA	TGTGCCAGCAGTTATAACACCATATATTTT	CASSYNTIYF
TRBV6-1	TRBJ2-7	NA	TRBD2	TGTGCCAGCAGTGAACAACTAGCGGGGTACTACGAGCAGTACTTC	CASSEQLAGYYEQYF
TRBV28	TRBJ1-1	NA	TRBD1	TGTGCCAGCAGTAGACAGGGGGCAAACACTGAAGCTTTCTTT	CASSRQGANTEAFF
TRBV2	TRBJ2-5	NA	NA	TGTGCCAGCACCACAAGGCGGGCTGAGAAGACCCAGTACTTC	CASTTRRAEKTQYF
TRBV2	TRBJ2-1	NA	NA	TGTGCCAGCCAACAGCACAATGAGCAGTTCTTC	CASQQHNEQFF
TRBV4-1	TRBJ2-7	medium-sized	TRBD1	TGCGCCAGCAGCCAAGGGCCGGGACAGGGAACCTACGAGCAGTACTTC	CASSQGPGQGTYEQYF
TRBV3-1/TRBV3-2	TRBJ2-5	NA	TRBD2	TGTGCCAGCAGCCAACACGACACCGGGACTACCAAAGGAGACCAAGAGACCCAGTACTTC	CASSQHDTGTTKGDQETQYF
TRBV7-8	TRBJ1-2	NA	NA	TGTGCCAGCAGCTTACGGGACACTAACTATGGCTACACCTTC	CASSLRDTNYGYTF
TRBV6-6	TRBJ1-1	NA	NA	TGTGCCAGCACCAACTTGGGGCACACTGAAGCTTTCTTT	CASTNLGHTEAFF
TRBV5-8	TRBJ2-7	NA	NA	TGTGCCAGCAGCTTGGCCCCATTCAACGAGCAGTACTTC	CASSLAPFNEQYF